The subject of this entry is one TCR beta chain. What it binds is not known. The data originate from a study of shared clonotypes between healthy human individuals. Extraction of genomic DNA in unsorted samples used roughly 94 million PBMCs. Genomic DNA of each subset was evenly split across several immunoSEQ plates. For unsorted PBMC, around 300 ng DNA per replicate equaled tens of thousands of T cell genomes. TCRdb's table, derived via immunoSEQ multiplex PCR, lists solely in-frame clones and lacks some. The sample contains about 490,000 clones, 81% of which appear only once. CDR1 SNHLY and CDR2 FYNNEI come from the germline V gene. The CDR3 runs 13 residues. The V end lost 7 bases, the J end lost 7 bases, and 14 bases lay between the germline ends. Study conclusions and caveats: Tissues were not sampled, only blood, and their repertoires likely differ.

The sample consisted of PBMCs. The chain is built from TRBV2 and TRBJ2-1; D is ambiguous. The receptor was derived from a woman aged 35 to 49 in good health. Some clones in this sample may be carry-over from other donors' samples. The CDR3: CASISPLGNEQFF. The CDR3 nucleotides are TGTGCCAGCATCAGCCCACTCGGGAATGAGCAGTTCTTC.